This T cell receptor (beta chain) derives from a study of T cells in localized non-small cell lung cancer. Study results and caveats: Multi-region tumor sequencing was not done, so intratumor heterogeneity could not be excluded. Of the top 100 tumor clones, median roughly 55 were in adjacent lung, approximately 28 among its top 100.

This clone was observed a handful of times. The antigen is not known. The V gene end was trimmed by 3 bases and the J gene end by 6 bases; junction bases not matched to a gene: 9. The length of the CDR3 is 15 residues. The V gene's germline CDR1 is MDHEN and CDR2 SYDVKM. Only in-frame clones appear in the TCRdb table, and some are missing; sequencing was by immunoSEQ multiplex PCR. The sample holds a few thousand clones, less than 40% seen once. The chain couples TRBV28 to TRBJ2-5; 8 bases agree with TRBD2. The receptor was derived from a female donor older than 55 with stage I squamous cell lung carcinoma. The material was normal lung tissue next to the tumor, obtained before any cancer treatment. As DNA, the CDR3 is TGTGCCAGCAGTTTGGGTCGGGAGGGAATTAAGACCCAGTACTTC. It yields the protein CASSLGREGIKTQYF.